These 8 T cell receptor beta chains share one sample of origin, sequenced in a study of blood T cell repertoires in COVID-19. The table came from immunoSEQ multiplex PCR; TCRdb's copy has only in-frame clones and leaves some out. The sample holds roughly 73,000 clones, about 84% seen once. The sequencing sample was made of peripheral blood. The source is a human donor in a cohort sampled during active COVID-19.

There are a few counts of this clone. The chain recombines TRBV10-3 with TRBJ2-2, with no clear D. This CDR3 comprises 14 residues. V was cut by 3 bases and J by 1 base, with 6 bases left in between. Germline-derived CDR1 and CDR2 are ENHRY and SYGVKD. The CDR3 coding sequence is TGTGCCATCAGTGAAATAGAGAACACCGGGGAGCTGTTTTTT. Residues: CAISEIENTGELFF.

The CDR3 DNA reads TGCGCCAGCAGTGAGTCGGTGTACGGGGGCTACACCTTC. Its translation is CASSESVYGGYTF. This sequence joins TRBV10-2 and TRBJ1-2, with D uncertain. The V end lost 0 bases, the J end lost 8 bases, and 10 bases lay between the germline ends. Germline V CDR1 and CDR2: WSHSY, SAAADI. There are 13 residues in the CDR3.

V is TRBV5-4 and J is TRBJ2-5; D remains unclear. Per germline, CDR1 SGHNT and CDR2 YYREEE (reference sequence). The CDR3 covers 14 residues. V lost 1 base and J lost 4, with 11 bases in between. The CDR3 region has the DNA TGTGCCAGCAGCTTGTCGGGTGTGGGAGAGACCCAGTACTTC. Translated, it gives CASSLSGVGETQYF.

The CDR3 spells CASSYRTGEASYEQYF. The CDR3 region has the DNA TGTGCCAGCAGTTACCGTACAGGGGAGGCATCCTACGAGCAGTACTTC. The rearrangement links TRBV6-2 or TRBV6-3 to TRBJ2-7; perhaps TRBD1 as D (7 bases). This CDR3 has 16 amino acids. V lost 2 bases, J lost 1 base, and 15 bases lay in between. The germline CDR1 and CDR2 sequences are MNHEY and SVGEGT.

The chain is built from TRBV27 and TRBJ1-2, with 7 bases matching TRBD1. Germline-derived CDR1 and CDR2 are MNHEY and SMNVEV (reference sequence). This CDR3 contains 13 residues. J lost 8 bases, V lost 2 bases, and 5 bases had no gene match. The CDR3 is CASSLGRGLGYTF. In DNA form, the CDR3 reads TGTGCCAGCAGTTTAGGTAGGGGGCTGGGCTACACCTTC.

The chain recombines TRBV5-4 with TRBJ1-2; 7 nucleotides match TRBD1. This CDR3 has 14 amino acids. Germline-derived CDR1 and CDR2 are SGHNT and YYREEE (reference sequence). V lost 0 bases and J lost 8; bases outside the gene matches: 7. CDR3 loop: CASSLVSDRVGYTF. CDR3 DNA: TGTGCCAGCAGCTTGGTCTCAGACAGGGTGGGCTACACCTTC.

J is TRBJ2-7 and V is TRBV10-3; 7 bases map to TRBD2. This CDR3 region has 14 residues. J gave up 4 bases and V 9 bases, and 12 bases lay outside the gene matches. CDR1 ENHRY and CDR2 SYGVKD come from the germline V gene. The CDR3 spells CAICPGLPSYEQYF. Written as DNA, the CDR3 is TGTGCCATTTGCCCGGGACTACCCTCGTACGAGCAGTACTTC.

This rearrangement joins TRBV27 to TRBJ2-7, with 9 bases lining up with TRBD1. Germline-derived CDR1 and CDR2 are MNHEY and SMNVEV (reference sequence). The CDR3 runs 15 residues. V gave up 2 bases and J gave up 7 bases; unmatched junction bases: 9. CDR3 DNA: TGTGCCAGCAGTTTAAGGGACAGGGTCCCTGGTGAGCAGTACTTC. It encodes CASSLRDRVPGEQYF.